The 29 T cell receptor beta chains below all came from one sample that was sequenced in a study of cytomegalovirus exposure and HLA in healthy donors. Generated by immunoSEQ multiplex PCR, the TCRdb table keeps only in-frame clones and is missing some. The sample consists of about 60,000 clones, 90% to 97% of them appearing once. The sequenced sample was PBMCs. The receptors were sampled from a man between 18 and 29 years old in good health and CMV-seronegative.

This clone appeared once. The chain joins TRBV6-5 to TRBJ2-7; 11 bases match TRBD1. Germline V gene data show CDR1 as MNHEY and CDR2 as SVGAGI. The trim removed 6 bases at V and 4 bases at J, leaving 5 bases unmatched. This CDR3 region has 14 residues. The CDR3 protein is CASRPGQGVYEQYF. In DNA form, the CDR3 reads TGTGCCAGCAGGCCGGGACAGGGGGTTTACGAGCAGTACTTC.

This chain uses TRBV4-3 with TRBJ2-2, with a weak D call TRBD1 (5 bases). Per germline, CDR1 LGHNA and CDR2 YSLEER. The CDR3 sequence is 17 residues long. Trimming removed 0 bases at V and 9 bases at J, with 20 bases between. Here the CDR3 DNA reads TGCGCCAGCAGCCAAGATCTCTTAAGGACATCCTCTAGGGAGCTGTTTTTT. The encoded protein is CASSQDLLRTSSRELFF.

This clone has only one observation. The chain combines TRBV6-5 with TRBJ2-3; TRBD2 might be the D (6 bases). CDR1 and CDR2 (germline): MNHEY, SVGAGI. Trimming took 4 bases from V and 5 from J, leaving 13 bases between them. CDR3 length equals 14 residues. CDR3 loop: CASSWGTGGDTQYF. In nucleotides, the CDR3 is TGTGCCAGCAGTTGGGGGACTGGGGGAGATACGCAGTATTTT.

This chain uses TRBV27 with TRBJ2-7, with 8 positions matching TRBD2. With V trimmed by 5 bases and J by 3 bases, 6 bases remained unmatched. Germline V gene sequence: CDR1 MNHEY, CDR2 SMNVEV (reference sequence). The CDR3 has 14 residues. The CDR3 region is CASSRTSLNYEQYF. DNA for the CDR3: TGTGCCAGCAGTCGGACTAGCTTGAACTACGAGCAGTACTTC.

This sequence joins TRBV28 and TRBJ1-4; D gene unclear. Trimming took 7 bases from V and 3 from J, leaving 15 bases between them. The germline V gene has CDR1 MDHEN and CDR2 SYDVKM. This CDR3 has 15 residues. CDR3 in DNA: TGTGCCAGCAATACAATTGAGGTCCCTAATGAAAAACTGTTTTTT. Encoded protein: CASNTIEVPNEKLFF.

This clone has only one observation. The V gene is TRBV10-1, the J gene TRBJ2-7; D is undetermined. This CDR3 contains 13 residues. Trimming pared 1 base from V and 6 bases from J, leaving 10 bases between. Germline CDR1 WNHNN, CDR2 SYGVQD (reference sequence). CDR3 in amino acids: CASSEYSEGEQYF. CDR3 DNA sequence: TGCGCCAGCAGTGAGTACAGTGAAGGCGAGCAGTACTTC.

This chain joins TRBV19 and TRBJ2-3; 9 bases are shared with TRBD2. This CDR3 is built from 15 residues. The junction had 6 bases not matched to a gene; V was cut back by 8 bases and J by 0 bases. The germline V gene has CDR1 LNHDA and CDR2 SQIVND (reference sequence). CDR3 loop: CASGVAGASTDTQYF. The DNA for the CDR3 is TGTGCCAGTGGCGTAGCGGGAGCTAGCACAGATACGCAGTATTTT.

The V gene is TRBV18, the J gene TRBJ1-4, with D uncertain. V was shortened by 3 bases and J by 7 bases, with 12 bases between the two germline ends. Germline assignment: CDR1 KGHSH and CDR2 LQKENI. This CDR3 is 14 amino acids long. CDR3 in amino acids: CASSPPGNGEKLFF. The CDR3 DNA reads TGTGCCAGCTCACCCCCCGGGAACGGTGAAAAACTGTTTTTT. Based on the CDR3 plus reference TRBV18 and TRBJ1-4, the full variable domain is NAGVMQNPRHLVRRRGQEARLRCSPMKGHSHVYWYRQLPEEGLKFMVYLQKENIIDESGMPKERFSAEFPKEGPSILRIQQVVRGDSAAYFCASSPPGNGEKLFFGSGTQLSVL.

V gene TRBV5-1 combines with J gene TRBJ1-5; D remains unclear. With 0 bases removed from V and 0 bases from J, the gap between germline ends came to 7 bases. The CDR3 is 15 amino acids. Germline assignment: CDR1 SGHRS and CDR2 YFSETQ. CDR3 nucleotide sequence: TGCGCCAGCAGCTTGGACGGGGTTAGCAATCAGCCCCAGCATTTT. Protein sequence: CASSLDGVSNQPQHF. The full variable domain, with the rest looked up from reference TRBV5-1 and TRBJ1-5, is KAGVTQTPRYLIKTRGQQVTLSCSPISGHRSVSWYQQTPGQGLQFLFEYFSETQRNKGNFPGRFSGRQFSNSRSEMNVSTLELGDSALYLCASSLDGVSNQPQHFGDGTRLSIL.

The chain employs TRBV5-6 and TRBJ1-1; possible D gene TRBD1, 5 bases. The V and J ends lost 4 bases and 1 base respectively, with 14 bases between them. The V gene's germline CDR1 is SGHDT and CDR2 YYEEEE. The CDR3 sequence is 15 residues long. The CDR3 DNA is TGTGCCAGCAGCCCTCTAGCGCAGGGGAACACTGAAGCTTTCTTT. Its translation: CASSPLAQGNTEAFF. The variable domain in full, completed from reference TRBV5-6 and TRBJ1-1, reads DAGVTQSPTHLIKTRGQQVTLRCSPKSGHDTVSWYQQALGQGPQFIFQYYEEEERQRGNFPDRFSGHQFPNYSSELNVNALLLGDSALYLCASSPLAQGNTEAFFGQGTRLTVV.

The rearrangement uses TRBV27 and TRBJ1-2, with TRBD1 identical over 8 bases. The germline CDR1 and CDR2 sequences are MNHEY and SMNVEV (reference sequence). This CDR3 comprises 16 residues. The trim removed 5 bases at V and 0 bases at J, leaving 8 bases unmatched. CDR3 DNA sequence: TGTGCCAGCAGTACCGGACAGGGCCTAGCTAACTATGGCTACACCTTC. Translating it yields CASSTGQGLANYGYTF.

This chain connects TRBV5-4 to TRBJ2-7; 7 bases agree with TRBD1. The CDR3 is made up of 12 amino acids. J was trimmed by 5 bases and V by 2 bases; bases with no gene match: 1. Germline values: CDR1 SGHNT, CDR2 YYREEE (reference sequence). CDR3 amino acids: CASSFGTDEQYF. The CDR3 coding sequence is TGTGCCAGCAGCTTTGGGACAGACGAGCAGTACTTC.

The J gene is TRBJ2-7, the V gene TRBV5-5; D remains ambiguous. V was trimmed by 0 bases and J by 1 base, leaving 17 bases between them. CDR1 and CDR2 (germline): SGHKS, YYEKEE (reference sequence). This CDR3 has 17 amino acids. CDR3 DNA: TGTGCCAGCAGCTTGGGTTCGTCTCCTTTACTTTCCTACGAGCAGTACTTC. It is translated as CASSLGSSPLLSYEQYF.

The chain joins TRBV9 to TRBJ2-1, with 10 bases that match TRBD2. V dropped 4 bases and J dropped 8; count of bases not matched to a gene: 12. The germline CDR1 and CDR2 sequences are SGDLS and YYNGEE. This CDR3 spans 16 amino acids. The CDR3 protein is CASSSRTSGTLHEQFF. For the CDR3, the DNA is TGTGCCAGCAGCTCCCGGACTAGCGGAACCCTCCATGAGCAGTTCTTC.

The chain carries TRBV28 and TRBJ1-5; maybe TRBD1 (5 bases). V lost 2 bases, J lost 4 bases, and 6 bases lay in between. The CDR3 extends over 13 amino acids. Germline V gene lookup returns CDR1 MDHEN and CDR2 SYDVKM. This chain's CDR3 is CASSLGQNQPQHF. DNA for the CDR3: TGTGCCAGCAGTTTAGGACAAAATCAGCCCCAGCATTTT.

The chain's CDR3 is CASSSHRGHSPLHF. The CDR3 region has the DNA TGTGCCAGCAGCTCGCACAGGGGGCATTCACCCCTCCACTTT. The chain combines TRBV9 with TRBJ1-6, with 9 bases lining up with TRBD1. Germline V gives CDR1 SGDLS, CDR2 YYNGEE. The junction had 4 bases not matched to a gene; V was cut back by 4 bases and J by 8 bases. This CDR3 has 14 amino acids. The variable domain in full, completed from reference TRBV9 and TRBJ1-6, reads DSGVTQTPKHLITATGQRVTLRCSPRSGDLSVYWYQQSLDQGLQFLIQYYNGEERAKGNILERFSAQQFPDLHSELNLSSLELGDSALYFCASSSHRGHSPLHFGNGTRLTVT.

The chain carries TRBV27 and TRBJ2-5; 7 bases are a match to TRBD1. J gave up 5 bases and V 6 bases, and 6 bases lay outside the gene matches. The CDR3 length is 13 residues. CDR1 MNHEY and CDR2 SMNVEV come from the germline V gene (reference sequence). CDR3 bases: TGTGCCAGCAGGAACAGGGGTACGGAGACCCAGTACTTC. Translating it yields CASRNRGTETQYF.

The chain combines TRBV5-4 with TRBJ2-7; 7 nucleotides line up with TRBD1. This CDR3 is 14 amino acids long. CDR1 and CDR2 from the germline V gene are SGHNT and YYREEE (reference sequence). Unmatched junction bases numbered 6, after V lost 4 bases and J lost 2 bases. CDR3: CASSAPDRAYEQYF. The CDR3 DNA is TGTGCCAGCAGCGCCCCTGACAGGGCCTACGAGCAGTACTTC.

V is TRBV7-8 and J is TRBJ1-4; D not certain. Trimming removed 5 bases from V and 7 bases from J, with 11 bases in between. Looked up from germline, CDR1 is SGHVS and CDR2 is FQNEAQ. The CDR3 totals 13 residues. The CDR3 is CASSPRAGEKLFF. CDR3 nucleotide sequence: TGTGCCAGCAGCCCCCGGGCGGGTGAAAAACTGTTTTTT.

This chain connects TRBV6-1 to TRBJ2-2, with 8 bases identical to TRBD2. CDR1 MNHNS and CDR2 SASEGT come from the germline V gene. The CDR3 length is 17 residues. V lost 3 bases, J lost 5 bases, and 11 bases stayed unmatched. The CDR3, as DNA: TGTGCCAGCAGTGATCCTGCGGGAGGCCGGGGAACCGGGGAGCTGTTTTTT. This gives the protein CASSDPAGGRGTGELFF.

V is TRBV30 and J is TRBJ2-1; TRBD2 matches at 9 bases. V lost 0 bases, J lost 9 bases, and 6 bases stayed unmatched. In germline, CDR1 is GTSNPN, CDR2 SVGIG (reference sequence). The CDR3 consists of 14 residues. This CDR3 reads CAWSVFSGRGEQFF. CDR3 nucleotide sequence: TGTGCCTGGAGTGTATTTAGCGGGAGAGGTGAGCAGTTCTTC.

CDR3 protein: CASSQEEGSSGANVLTF. The CDR3, as DNA: TGTGCCAGCAGCCAAGAAGAAGGGAGCTCTGGGGCCAACGTCCTGACTTTC. This sequence joins TRBV4-2 and TRBJ2-6, with D maybe TRBD2 (5 bases). Germline CDR1 and CDR2: LGHNA and YNFKEQ. The CDR3 is 17 residues long. Trimming took 0 bases from V and 0 from J, leaving 9 bases between them.

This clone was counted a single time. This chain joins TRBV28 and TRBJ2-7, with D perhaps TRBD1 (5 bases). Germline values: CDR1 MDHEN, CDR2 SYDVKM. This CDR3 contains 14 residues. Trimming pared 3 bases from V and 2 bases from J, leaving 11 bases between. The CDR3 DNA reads TGTGCCAGCAGTTTTCACGGACAAACCTACGAGCAGTACTTC. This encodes CASSFHGQTYEQYF. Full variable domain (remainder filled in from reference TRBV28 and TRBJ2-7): DVKVTQSSRYLVKRTGEKVFLECVQDMDHENMFWYRQDPGLGLRLIYFSYDVKMKEKGDIPEGYSVSREKKERFSLILESASTNQTSMYLCASSFHGQTYEQYFGPGTRLTVT.

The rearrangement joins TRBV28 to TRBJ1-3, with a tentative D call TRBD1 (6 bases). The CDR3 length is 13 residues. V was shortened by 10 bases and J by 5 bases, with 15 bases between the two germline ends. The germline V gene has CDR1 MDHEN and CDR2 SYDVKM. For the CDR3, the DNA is TGTGCCACCGAACAGGGTGGTAGAAACACCATATATTTT. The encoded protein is CATEQGGRNTIYF. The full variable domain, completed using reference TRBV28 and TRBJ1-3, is DVKVTQSSRYLVKRTGEKVFLECVQDMDHENMFWYRQDPGLGLRLIYFSYDVKMKEKGDIPEGYSVSREKKERFSLILESASTNQTSMYLCATEQGGRNTIYFGEGSWLTVV.

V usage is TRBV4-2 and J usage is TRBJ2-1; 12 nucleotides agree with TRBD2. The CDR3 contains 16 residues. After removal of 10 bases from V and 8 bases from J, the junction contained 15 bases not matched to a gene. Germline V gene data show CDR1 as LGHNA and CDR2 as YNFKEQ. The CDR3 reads CATAPLAGGSKYEQFF. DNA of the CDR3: TGTGCCACCGCGCCTCTAGCGGGAGGGTCGAAGTATGAGCAGTTCTTC.

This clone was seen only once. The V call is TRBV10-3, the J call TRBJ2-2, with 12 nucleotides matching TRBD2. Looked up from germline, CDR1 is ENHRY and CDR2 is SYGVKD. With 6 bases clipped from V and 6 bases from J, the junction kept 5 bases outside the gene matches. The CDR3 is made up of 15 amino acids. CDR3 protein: CAIRQLAGGPGELFF. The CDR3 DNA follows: TGTGCCATCAGGCAACTAGCGGGAGGTCCCGGGGAGCTGTTTTTT.

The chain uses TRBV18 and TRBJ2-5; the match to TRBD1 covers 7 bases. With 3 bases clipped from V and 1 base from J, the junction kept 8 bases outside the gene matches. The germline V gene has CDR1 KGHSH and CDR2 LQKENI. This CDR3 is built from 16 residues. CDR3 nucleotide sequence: TGTGCCAGCTCACCCGACAGGGCGGCCCTCCAAGAGACCCAGTACTTC. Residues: CASSPDRAALQETQYF.

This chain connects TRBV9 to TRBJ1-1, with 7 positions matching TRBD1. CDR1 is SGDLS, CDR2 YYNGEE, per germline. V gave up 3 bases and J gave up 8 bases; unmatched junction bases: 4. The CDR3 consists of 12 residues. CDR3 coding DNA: TGTGCCAGCAGCGCGCCGGACAGGGAAGCTTTCTTT. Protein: CASSAPDREAFF.

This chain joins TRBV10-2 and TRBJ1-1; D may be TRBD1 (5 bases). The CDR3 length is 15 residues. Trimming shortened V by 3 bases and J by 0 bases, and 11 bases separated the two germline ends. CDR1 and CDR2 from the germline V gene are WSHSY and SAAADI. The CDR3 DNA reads TGCGCCAGCAGTGAACCTGGGGGGGTGAACACTGAAGCTTTCTTT. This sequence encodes CASSEPGGVNTEAFF.